This T cell receptor beta chain was captured in a study of T cells in Graves' hyperthyroidism and ophthalmopathy. Note on this clonotype: Its antigen remains unidentified.

Amplified TCR beta CDR3 regions derived from RNA transcripts. Primed by the HTBI set, a first-round RT-PCR was run on the TCR CDR3. TCRdb redid the calling of the multiplex PCR reads with MiXCR, one entry per CDR3 protein. The sample records hundreds of thousands of distinct CDR3 sequences, about 14% being singletons. V was clipped by 4 bases and J by 1 base, with 4 bases between them. The CDR3 spans 12 residues. Per germline, CDR1 GTSNPN and CDR2 SVGIG (reference sequence). Study results and limitations: Expanded thyroid clonotypes (above 0.001) were mostly also found in blood. Median prediction lead before ophthalmopathy onset was 6.5 months with the model.

Patients showing uncontrolled infection, other autoimmune disease, pregnancy or lactation were ineligible. The sample consisted of blood. The sequence came from a woman aged 35 to 49 with Graves' ophthalmopathy. V is TRBV30 and J is TRBJ2-2, with D unclear. CDR3 sequence reads: CAWNVNTGELFF. The CDR3 DNA reads TGTGCCTGGAACGTGAACACCGGGGAGCTGTTTTTT. The complete variable domain, with remaining parts taken from reference TRBV30 and TRBJ2-2, reads SQTIHQWPATLVQPVGSPLSLECTVEGTSNPNLYWYRQAAGRGLQLLFYSVGIGQISSEVPQNLSASRPQDRQFILSSKKLLLSDSGFYLCAWNVNTGELFFGEGSRLTVL.